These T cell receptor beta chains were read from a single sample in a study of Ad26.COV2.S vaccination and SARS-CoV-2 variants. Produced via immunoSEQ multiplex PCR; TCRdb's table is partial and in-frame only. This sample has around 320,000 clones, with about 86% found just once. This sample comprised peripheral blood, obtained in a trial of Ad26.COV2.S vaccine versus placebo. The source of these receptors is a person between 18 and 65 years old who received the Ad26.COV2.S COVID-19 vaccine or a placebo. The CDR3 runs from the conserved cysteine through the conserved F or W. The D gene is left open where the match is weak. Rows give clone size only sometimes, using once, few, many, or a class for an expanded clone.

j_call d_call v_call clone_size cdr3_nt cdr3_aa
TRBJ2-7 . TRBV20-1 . TGCAGTGCTAGTTTACCTCCCTACGAGCAGTACTTC CSASLPPYEQYF
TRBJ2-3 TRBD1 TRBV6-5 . TGTGCCAGCAGACCCGACAGGGGGCGGAATACGCAGTATTTT CASRPDRGRNTQYF
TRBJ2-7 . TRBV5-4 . TGTGCCAGCAGCCTGGACGTGGGCACCTACGAGCAGTACTTC CASSLDVGTYEQYF
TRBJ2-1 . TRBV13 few TGTGCCAGCAGCACAGGCCCTACCGGGCAGTTCTTC CASSTGPTGQFF
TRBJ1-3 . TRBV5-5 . TGTGCCAGCAGCTTTGAGGGGTTCTCTGGAAACACCATATATTTT CASSFEGFSGNTIYF
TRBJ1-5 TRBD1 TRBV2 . TGTGCCAGCAGGGGACAGGCCGTTTTCAGCAATCAGCCCCAGCATTTT CASRGQAVFSNQPQHF
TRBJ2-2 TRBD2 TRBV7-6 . TGTGCCAGCAGACTAGCGGGGGGAGCATACACCGGGGAGCTGTTTTTT CASRLAGGAYTGELFF
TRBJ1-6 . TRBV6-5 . TGTGCCAGCAGTTACAGCTATAATTCACCCCTCCACTTT CASSYSYNSPLHF
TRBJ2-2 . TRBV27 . TGTGCCAGCAGTTTAGCGTCGGGCAGGAAGAACACCGGGGAGCTGTTTTTT CASSLASGRKNTGELFF
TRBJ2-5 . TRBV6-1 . TGTGCCAGCAGCCCCTTATCGGAGACCCAGTACTTC CASSPLSETQYF
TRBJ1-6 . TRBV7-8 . TGTGCCAGCAGCCATACAAATTCACCCCTCCACTTT CASSHTNSPLHF
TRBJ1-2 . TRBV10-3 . TGTGCCATCAGTGAGCCCCCGGGGGCGGGGCAGTATGGCTACACCTTC CAISEPPGAGQYGYTF
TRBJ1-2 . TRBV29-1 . TGCAGCGTTGAGAAGCGGGACTATGGCTACACCTTC CSVEKRDYGYTF
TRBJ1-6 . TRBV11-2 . TGTGCCAGCAGGGAACAGGGCTCCTCGAATAATTCACCCCTCCACTTT CASREQGSSNNSPLHF
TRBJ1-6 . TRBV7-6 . TGTGCCAGCAGCCCCGGGACGAGCTCCTATAATTCACCCCTCCACTTT CASSPGTSSYNSPLHF
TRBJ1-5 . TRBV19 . TGTGCCAGTAGTATTACCCCGGGGGGGGGCAATCAGCCCCAGCATTTT CASSITPGGGNQPQHF
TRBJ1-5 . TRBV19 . TGTGCCAGTAGACGAACGGGGGTGGGCAATCAGCCCCAGCATTTT CASRRTGVGNQPQHF
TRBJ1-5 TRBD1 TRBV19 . TGTGCCAGTAGTATGAGGGGACAGGGGAATCAGCCCCAGCATTTT CASSMRGQGNQPQHF
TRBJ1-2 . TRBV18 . TGTGCCAGCTCACCATACCGGGATTCTGGGCTATTGGACTATGGCTACACCTTC CASSPYRDSGLLDYGYTF
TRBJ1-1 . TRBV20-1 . TGCAGTGCTAGTCAACCTAGCACTGAAGCTTTCTTT CSASQPSTEAFF
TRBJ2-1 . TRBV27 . TGTGCCAGCACCCCTCAGGGGGGAATCCCTTACAATGAGCAGTTCTTC CASTPQGGIPYNEQFF
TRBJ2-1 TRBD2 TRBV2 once TGTGCCAGCATTGGGACTAGCGGTTACAATGAGCAGTTCTTC CASIGTSGYNEQFF
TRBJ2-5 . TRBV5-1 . TGCGCCAGCAGCTTGAAACCAGGGGTTTGGGAGACCCAGTACTTC CASSLKPGVWETQYF
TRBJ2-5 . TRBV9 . TGTGCCAGCAGCGTAGGAGGGGGGGAGACCCAGTACTTC CASSVGGGETQYF
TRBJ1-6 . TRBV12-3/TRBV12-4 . TGTGCCAGCAGTTTGGAGGTTTCACCCCTCCACTTT CASSLEVSPLHF
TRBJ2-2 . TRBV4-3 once TGCGCCAGCAGCCAAGAACCTTTGGGTCCCGGGGAGCTGTTTTTT CASSQEPLGPGELFF
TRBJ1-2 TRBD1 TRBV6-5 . TGTGCCAGCAGTCGACAGGGCAACTATGGCTACACCTTC CASSRQGNYGYTF
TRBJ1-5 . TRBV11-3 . TGTGCCAGCAGCCTAAACGCCCACAGGAGGACGGATCAGCCCCAGCATTTT CASSLNAHRRTDQPQHF
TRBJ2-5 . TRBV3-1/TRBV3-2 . TGTGCCAGCAGCCAAGCGAGAAGCCAAGAGACCCAGTACTTC CASSQARSQETQYF
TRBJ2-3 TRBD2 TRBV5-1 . TGCGCCAGCACCCCCCGGGGGACTAGCGGGGGGGCGAGCACAGATACGCAGTATTTT CASTPRGTSGGASTDTQYF
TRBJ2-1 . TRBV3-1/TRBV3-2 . TGTGCCAGCAGCCCATTCAGGGGAGGGGAGCAGTTCTTC CASSPFRGGEQFF
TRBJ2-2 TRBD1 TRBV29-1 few TGCAGCGTTGGACCCCGGGGTGGGACAGGGCGCGGGGAGCTGTTTTTT CSVGPRGGTGRGELFF
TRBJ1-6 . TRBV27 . TGTGCCAGCACCGAAGACGGGGATGGCTCACCCCTCCACTTT CASTEDGDGSPLHF
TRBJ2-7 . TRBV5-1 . TGCGCCAGCAGCTTGGCAGCAGCCTACGAGCAGTACTTC CASSLAAAYEQYF
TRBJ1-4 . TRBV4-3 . TGCGCCAGCAGCCAAGCAGGCGGGCAGGGTAATGAAAAACTGTTTTTT CASSQAGGQGNEKLFF
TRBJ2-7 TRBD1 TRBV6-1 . TGTGCCAGCAGTGATCCCGGGACAGCTTACGAGCAGTACTTC CASSDPGTAYEQYF
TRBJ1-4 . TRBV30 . TGTGCCTGGGACGCGTCAACTAATGAAAAACTGTTTTTT CAWDASTNEKLFF
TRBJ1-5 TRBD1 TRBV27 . TGTGCCAGCAGTTTAGAGGGGGCTCAGGGGGCGAGGGGGCCCCAGCATTTT CASSLEGAQGARGPQHF
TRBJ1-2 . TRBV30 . TGTGCCTGTACTCCAGGGGCCGGCTATGGCTACACCTTC CACTPGAGYGYTF
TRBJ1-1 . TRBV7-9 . TGTGCCAGCAGCTTACAGCGGACAGCCCGAGGGTCTGAAGCTTTCTTT CASSLQRTARGSEAFF
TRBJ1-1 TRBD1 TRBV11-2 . TGTGCCAGCAGCCCTACCAGGGGGGACACTGAAGCTTTCTTT CASSPTRGDTEAFF
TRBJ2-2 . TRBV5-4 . TGTGCCAGCAGCTCCGACCGACTAGGACTCGGCACCGGGGAGCTGTTTTTT CASSSDRLGLGTGELFF
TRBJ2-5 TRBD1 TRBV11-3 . TGTGCCAGCAGCCAAGGGGGGACAGGGGGCCAAGAGACCCAGTACTTC CASSQGGTGGQETQYF
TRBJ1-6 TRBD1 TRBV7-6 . TGTGCCAGCAGCTTAGGTTGGGACAGGGGGCGAAATTCACCCCTCCACTTT CASSLGWDRGRNSPLHF